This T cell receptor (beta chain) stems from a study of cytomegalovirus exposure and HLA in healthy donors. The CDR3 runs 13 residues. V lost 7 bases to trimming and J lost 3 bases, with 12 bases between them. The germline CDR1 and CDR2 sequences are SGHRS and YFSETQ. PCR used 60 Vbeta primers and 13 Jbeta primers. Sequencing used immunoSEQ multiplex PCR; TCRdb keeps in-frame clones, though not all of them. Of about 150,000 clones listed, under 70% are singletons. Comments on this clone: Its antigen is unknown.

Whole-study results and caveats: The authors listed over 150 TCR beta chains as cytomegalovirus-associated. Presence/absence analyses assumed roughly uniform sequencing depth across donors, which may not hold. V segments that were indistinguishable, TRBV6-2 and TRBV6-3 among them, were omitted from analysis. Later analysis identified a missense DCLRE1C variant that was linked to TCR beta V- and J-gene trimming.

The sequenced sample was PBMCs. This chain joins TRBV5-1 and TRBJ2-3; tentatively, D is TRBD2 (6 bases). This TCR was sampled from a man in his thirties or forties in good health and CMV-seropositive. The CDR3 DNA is TGCGCCAGCCGGACCGGACTAACAGATACGCAGTATTTT. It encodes CASRTGLTDTQYF.